These 6 T cell receptor beta chains share one sample of origin, sequenced in a study of OX40 agonist ivuxolimab in advanced cancers. The method was immunoSEQ multiplex PCR; TCRdb's version includes in-frame clones alone and lacks a portion of them. The sample gives about 74,000 clones, approximately 88% of which show up once; about 2.1% is in the top ten. The starting material was CD4+ or CD8+ T cells sorted from blood, obtained in a trial of the OX40 agonist ivuxolimab. Receptors were obtained from an adult with an advanced solid tumor such as melanoma, head and neck, liver or kidney cancer.

V gene TRBV9 combines with J gene TRBJ2-2; D unclear. The CDR3 is 14 residues long. Trimming left V 3 bases short and J 2 bases short, with 8 bases between. Germline V gene data show CDR1 as SGDLS and CDR2 as YYNGEE. The CDR3 coding sequence is TGTGCCAGCAGCGCCCAGGCCAACACCGGGGAGCTGTTTTTT. This gives the protein CASSAQANTGELFF.

This chain links TRBV7-9 with TRBJ2-5; 9 nucleotides align to TRBD1. The CDR3 loop spans 15 amino acids. J gave up 3 bases and V 5 bases, and 7 bases lay outside the gene matches. Per germline, CDR1 SEHNR and CDR2 FQNEAQ (reference sequence). The DNA of the CDR3 is TGTGCCAGCAGCATCAGGACAGGGGAAAAAGAGACCCAGTACTTC. Translating gives CASSIRTGEKETQYF.

The chain uses TRBV5-4 and TRBJ2-3; D remains ambiguous. This CDR3 has 12 residues. The germline V and J ends were trimmed by 0 bases and 4 bases, with 3 bases remaining between them. Germline V gene data show CDR1 as SGHNT and CDR2 as YYREEE (reference sequence). The CDR3 is CASSLASDTQYF. The CDR3 DNA follows: TGTGCCAGCAGCTTGGCCTCAGATACGCAGTATTTT.

The chain uses TRBV12-5 and TRBJ2-2; TRBD2 agrees at 10 bases. The J segment lost 6 bases and the V segment lost 0 bases, leaving 7 bases of the junction unmatched. Germline CDR1 is LGHNT and CDR2 is FRNRAP. This CDR3 is built from 17 residues. In DNA, the CDR3 is TGTGCTAGTGGTTTGGTGCCTAGCGGGAGTCTGTCCGGGGAGCTGTTTTTT. The encoded protein is CASGLVPSGSLSGELFF.

V gene TRBV10-3 combines with J gene TRBJ1-2, with D hard to call. Per the germline V gene, CDR1 is ENHRY and CDR2 is SYGVKD. This CDR3 is built from 13 residues. V dropped 2 bases and J dropped 0 bases, with 4 bases sitting between them. The CDR3 reads CAISEGANYGYTF. The CDR3 bases are TGTGCCATCAGTGAGGGGGCTAACTATGGCTACACCTTC.

V and J are TRBV28 and TRBJ1-2; no clear D. The CDR3 runs to 13 residues. The V and J ends lost 7 bases and 8 bases respectively, with 17 bases between them. CDR1 is MDHEN and CDR2 is SYDVKM in the germline V gene. This CDR3 is CASTPPGYWGYTF. The CDR3 region has the DNA TGTGCCAGCACTCCTCCAGGATACTGGGGCTACACCTTC.